The rows below give T cell receptor beta chains drawn from one sample of a study of CD8+ T cells in alopecia areata. Repertoires were generated with immunoSEQ multiplex PCR, while TCRdb's copy carries only in-frame clones and drops some. The data hold 100,000 to 120,000 clones, with about 50% observed a single time. Sequences were obtained from NKG2D-low CD8+ T cells sorted from blood. Every receptor here comes from a human donor with alopecia areata. Each CDR3 is given with its conserved first and last residue. A D gene is named only where the DNA matches it firmly. Clone size is shown for a subset of rows, as once, few, many or a class of expanded clone.

-	TRBJ2-1	few	TRBV7-9	CASSLAPGADNEQFF	TGTGCCAGCAGCCTCGCGCCAGGGGCCGACAATGAGCAGTTCTTC
-	TRBJ2-7	-	TRBV7-9	CASSVERAYYEQYF	TGTGCCAGCAGCGTAGAGCGGGCCTACTACGAGCAGTACTTC
-	TRBJ2-7	-	TRBV5-6	CASSWDGHEQYF	TGTGCCAGCAGCTGGGACGGACACGAGCAGTACTTC
-	TRBJ2-5	-	TRBV2	CASSDTGTETQYF	TGTGCCAGCAGTGACACAGGGACGGAGACCCAGTACTTC
TRBD1	TRBJ1-2	-	TRBV4-1	CASSQIPTGDGGYTF	TGCGCCAGCAGCCAAATCCCGACAGGGGATGGCGGCTACACCTTC
-	TRBJ2-7	few	TRBV27	CASSLSTGSYQYF	TGTGCCAGCAGTTTATCCACAGGATCATACCAGTACTTC
-	TRBJ1-2	few	TRBV2	CASSDRNNYGYTF	TGTGCCAGCAGTGACAGAAATAACTATGGCTACACCTTC
-	TRBJ1-1	-	TRBV27	CASGPPFTEAFF	TGTGCCAGCGGTCCCCCCTTCACTGAAGCTTTCTTT
TRBD1	TRBJ2-7	-	TRBV9	CASSQGGTGPYEQYF	TGTGCCAGCAGCCAAGGGGGGACAGGGCCCTACGAGCAGTACTTC
-	TRBJ2-7	-	TRBV14	CASSQDRGVYEQYF	TGTGCCAGCAGCCAAGATCGTGGAGTCTACGAGCAGTACTTC